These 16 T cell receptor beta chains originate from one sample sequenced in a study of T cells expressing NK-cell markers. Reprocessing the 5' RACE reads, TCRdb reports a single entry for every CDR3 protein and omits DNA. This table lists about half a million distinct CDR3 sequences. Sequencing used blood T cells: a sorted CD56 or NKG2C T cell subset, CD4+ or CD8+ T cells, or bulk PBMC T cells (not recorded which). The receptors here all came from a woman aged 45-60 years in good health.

The CDR3 sequence is CASSSRRNTEAFF. This chain uses TRBV5-6 with TRBJ1-1. Germline loops: CDR1 SGHDT, CDR2 YYEEEE. This CDR3 comprises 13 residues.

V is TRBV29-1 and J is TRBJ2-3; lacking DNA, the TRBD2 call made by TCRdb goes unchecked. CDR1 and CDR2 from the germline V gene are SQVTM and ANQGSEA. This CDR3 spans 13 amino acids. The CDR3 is CSTSGGTLDTQYF.

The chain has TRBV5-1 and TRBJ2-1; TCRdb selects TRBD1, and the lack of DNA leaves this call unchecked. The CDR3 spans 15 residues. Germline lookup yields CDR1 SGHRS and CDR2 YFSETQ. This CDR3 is CASSLDAGGLNEQFF.

CDR3: CAISGALPSSSYNEQFF. V usage is TRBV10-3 and J usage is TRBJ2-1; TCRdb returns TRBD2, unconfirmable since there is no DNA. Germline CDR1 and CDR2: ENHRY and SYGVKD. CDR3 size: 17 residues.

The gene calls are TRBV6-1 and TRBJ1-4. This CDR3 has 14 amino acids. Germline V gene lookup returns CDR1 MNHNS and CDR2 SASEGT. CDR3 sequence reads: CASSRSPTNEKLFF.

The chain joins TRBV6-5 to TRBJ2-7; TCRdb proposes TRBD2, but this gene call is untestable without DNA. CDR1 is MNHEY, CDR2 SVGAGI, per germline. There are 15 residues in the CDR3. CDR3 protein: CASTSPRGNSYEQYF.

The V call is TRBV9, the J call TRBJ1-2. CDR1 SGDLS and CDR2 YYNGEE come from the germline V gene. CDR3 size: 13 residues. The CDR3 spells CASSVGATYGYTF.

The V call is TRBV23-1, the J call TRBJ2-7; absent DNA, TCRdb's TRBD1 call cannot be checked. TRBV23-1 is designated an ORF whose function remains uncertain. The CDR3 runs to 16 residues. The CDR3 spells CASRQTRDPFTYEQYF.

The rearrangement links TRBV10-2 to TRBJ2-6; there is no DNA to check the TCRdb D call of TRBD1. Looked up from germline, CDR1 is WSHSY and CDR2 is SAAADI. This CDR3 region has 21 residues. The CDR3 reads CASSESRRQDRGRSGANVLTF.

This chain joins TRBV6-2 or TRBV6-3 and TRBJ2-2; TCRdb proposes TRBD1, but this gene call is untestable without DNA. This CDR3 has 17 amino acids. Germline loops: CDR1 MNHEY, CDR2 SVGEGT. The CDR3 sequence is CASRERTGGSGTGELFF.

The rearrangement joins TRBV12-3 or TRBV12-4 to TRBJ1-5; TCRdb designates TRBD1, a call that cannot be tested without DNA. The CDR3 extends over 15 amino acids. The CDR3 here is CASRFDRGRGQPQHF.

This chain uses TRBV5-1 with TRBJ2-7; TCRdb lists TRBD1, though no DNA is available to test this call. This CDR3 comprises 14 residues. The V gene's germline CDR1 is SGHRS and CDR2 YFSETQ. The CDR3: CASSIKSGGHEQYF.

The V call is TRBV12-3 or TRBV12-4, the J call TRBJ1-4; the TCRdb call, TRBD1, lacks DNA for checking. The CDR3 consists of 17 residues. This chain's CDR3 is CASSFLREGGRGEKLFF.

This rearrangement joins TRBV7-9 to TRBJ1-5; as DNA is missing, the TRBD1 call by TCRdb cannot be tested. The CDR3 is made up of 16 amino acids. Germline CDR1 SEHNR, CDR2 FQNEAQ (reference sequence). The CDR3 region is CASSYLGTGLDQPQHF.

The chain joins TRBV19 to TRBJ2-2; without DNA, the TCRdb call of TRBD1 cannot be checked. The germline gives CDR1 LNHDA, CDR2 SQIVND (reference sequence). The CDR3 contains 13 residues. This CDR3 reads CATGQGFTGELFF.

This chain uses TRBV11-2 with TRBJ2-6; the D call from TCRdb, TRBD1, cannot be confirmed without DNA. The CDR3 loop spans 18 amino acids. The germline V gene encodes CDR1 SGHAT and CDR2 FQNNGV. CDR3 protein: CASSLGPGGASGANVLTF.